The 20 T cell receptor beta chains listed next were all sequenced from one sample in a study of blood T cell repertoires in COVID-19. Measured with immunoSEQ multiplex PCR; TCRdb has only the in-frame clones, and not every one. Of approximately 270,000 clones listed, 89% are singletons. Specimen: peripheral blood. Receptors were obtained from a man aged 50-59 years with acute or convalescent COVID-19.

V is TRBV6-1 and J is TRBJ1-5; D call uncertain. V was trimmed by 2 bases and J by 4 bases, leaving 9 bases between them. Germline loops: CDR1 MNHNS, CDR2 SASEGT. This CDR3 spans 14 amino acids. In nucleotides, the CDR3 is TGTGCCAGCAGTGAACAGTCGGGAAATCAGCCCCAGCATTTT. As protein: CASSEQSGNQPQHF.

This CDR3 is CASGLVPLRGLDIETQYF. CDR3 nucleotide sequence: TGTGCTAGTGGTTTGGTACCCCTGCGGGGGCTGGATATAGAGACCCAGTACTTC. The gene calls are TRBV12-5 and TRBJ2-5; D perhaps matches TRBD2 (7 bases). Germline assignment: CDR1 LGHNT and CDR2 FRNRAP. Trimming took off 0 bases at V and 4 bases at J, with 21 bases between the two ends. CDR3 length equals 18 residues.

V usage is TRBV6-6 and J usage is TRBJ2-4; 7 nucleotides line up with TRBD1. The CDR3 length is 15 residues. Trimming cost V 7 bases and J 5 bases; bases outside gene matches: 11. CDR1 is MNHNY, CDR2 SVGAGI, per germline (reference sequence). CDR3 residues: CASTFLGTGENIQYF. The CDR3 DNA reads as TGTGCCAGCACCTTTCTCGGCACAGGGGAAAACATTCAGTACTTC.

The CDR3 DNA follows: TGTGCCAGCAACTATCACAGGGGAGCTTTCTTT. It encodes CASNYHRGAFF. This chain links TRBV2 with TRBJ1-1; 7 bases agree with TRBD1. CDR3 length: 11 residues. Germline V gene lookup returns CDR1 SNHLY and CDR2 FYNNEI. V gave up 7 bases and J gave up 10 bases; unmatched junction bases: 6.

The gene calls are TRBV5-6 and TRBJ2-5; D ambiguous. The V gene's germline CDR1 is SGHDT and CDR2 YYEEEE. The ends were cut back, 1 base at V and 2 bases at J, with 6 bases in the middle. This CDR3 is built from 13 residues. CDR3 sequence: CASSLRYQETQYF. CDR3 sequence (DNA): TGTGCCAGCAGCTTGCGGTATCAAGAGACCCAGTACTTC.

The V call is TRBV9, the J call TRBJ2-5; 11 bases line up with TRBD2. Germline CDR1 is SGDLS and CDR2 is YYNGEE. V lost 3 bases, J lost 2 bases, and 0 bases stayed unmatched. CDR3 length: 14 amino acids. The CDR3 reads CASSASGGQETQYF. DNA for the CDR3: TGTGCCAGCAGCGCTAGCGGGGGGCAAGAGACCCAGTACTTC.

This chain joins TRBV6-5 and TRBJ1-1; D is perhaps TRBD1 (5 bases). Germline-derived CDR1 and CDR2 are MNHEY and SVGAGI. The CDR3 is 16 amino acids. Trimming removed 0 bases at V and 1 base at J, with 12 bases between. The CDR3 protein is CASSYSRVIQNTEAFF. DNA for the CDR3: TGTGCCAGCAGTTACTCCAGGGTAATCCAGAACACTGAAGCTTTCTTT.

The chain carries TRBV2 and TRBJ2-5, with D possibly TRBD1 on 5 matching bases. CDR1 is SNHLY, CDR2 FYNNEI, per germline. The CDR3 sequence is 14 residues long. V lost 7 bases to trimming and J lost 5 bases, with 17 bases between them. CDR3 DNA: TGTGCCAGCAATCGCGACATCGCAGGGGAGACCCAGTACTTC. Translated: CASNRDIAGETQYF.

V and J are TRBV5-4 and TRBJ2-1, with TRBD1 matching 8 bases. The V gene end was trimmed by 1 base and the J gene end by 4 bases; junction bases not matched to a gene: 4. There are 15 residues in the CDR3. The germline V gene encodes CDR1 SGHNT and CDR2 YYREEE (reference sequence). The DNA for the CDR3 is TGTGCCAGCAGCTTGACAGGGGGAAGTTACAATGAGCAGTTCTTC. Translated, it gives CASSLTGGSYNEQFF.

This clone was picked up a small number of times. CDR3 sequence: CASSIGGGGYTF. The CDR3 coding sequence is TGTGCCAGTAGTATTGGGGGGGGTGGCTACACCTTC. This chain links TRBV19 with TRBJ1-2; D perhaps matches TRBD1 (5 bases). CDR3 size: 12 residues. From germline, CDR1 is LNHDA and CDR2 SQIVND (reference sequence). Trimming stripped 3 bases from V and 7 bases from J, with 9 bases between.

The genes are TRBV10-1 and TRBJ2-1, with a weak D call TRBD2 (6 bases). V was trimmed by 4 bases and J by 5 bases, leaving 12 bases between them. Germline V gene data show CDR1 as WNHNN and CDR2 as SYGVQD (reference sequence). CDR3 length: 14 residues. CDR3 in DNA: TGCGCCAGCAGTGCCCTTGGGAGGAACAATGAGCAGTTCTTC. Protein product: CASSALGRNNEQFF.

V and J are TRBV14 and TRBJ2-7; 7 positions agree with TRBD1. The ends lost 3 bases at V and 5 bases at J; junction bases unmatched: 10. Germline assignment: CDR1 SGHDN and CDR2 FVKESK. The CDR3 runs 15 residues. In DNA, the CDR3 is TGTGCCAGCAGCCACTACAGGGGATTATATGACGAGCAGTACTTC. Its protein product is CASSHYRGLYDEQYF.

V and J are TRBV5-1 and TRBJ2-5; TRBD2 matches 7 bases. V was pared by 2 bases and J by 2 bases, with 6 bases of the junction left unmatched. Germline V gene data show CDR1 as SGHRS and CDR2 as YFSETQ. The CDR3 has 15 residues. Here the CDR3 DNA reads TGCGCCAGCAGCTTCAGTCCGGGGGGTCAAGAGACCCAGTACTTC. It translates to CASSFSPGGQETQYF.

The chain employs TRBV6-5 and TRBJ1-5; 7 nucleotides agree with TRBD1. Trimming removed 6 bases from V and 7 bases from J; junction bases left unmatched: 0. CDR3 size: 11 residues. Germline V gives CDR1 MNHEY, CDR2 SVGAGI. CDR3 protein: CASRGQQPQHF. CDR3 DNA: TGTGCCAGCAGGGGACAGCAGCCCCAGCATTTT.

This chain joins TRBV7-9 and TRBJ2-1, with no clear D. Germline assignment: CDR1 SEHNR and CDR2 FQNEAQ (reference sequence). V gave up 4 bases and J gave up 0 bases, with 7 bases separating them. The CDR3 totals 14 residues. The CDR3 loop reads CASSSASSYNEQFF. CDR3 DNA: TGTGCCAGCAGCTCCGCGAGCTCCTACAATGAGCAGTTCTTC.

The chain employs TRBV9 and TRBJ2-7, with D perhaps TRBD1 (8 bases). This CDR3 has 15 residues. Trimming pared 3 bases from V and 5 bases from J, leaving 18 bases between. The germline V gene has CDR1 SGDLS and CDR2 YYNGEE. CDR3 nucleotides: TGTGCCAGCAGCGCGGGGGGACAGGTACCCCACGAGCAGTACTTC. Its translation is CASSAGGQVPHEQYF.

The chain combines TRBV6-5 with TRBJ1-6; D remains unclear. The CDR3 sequence is 13 residues long. From germline, CDR1 is MNHEY and CDR2 SVGAGI. Trimming left V 2 bases short and J 8 bases short, with 7 bases between. The CDR3 DNA follows: TGTGCCAGCAGTTACGGCGGTTATTCACCCCTCCACTTT. Translated: CASSYGGYSPLHF.

The chain couples TRBV3-1 (or the pseudogene TRBV3-2) to TRBJ2-3; D might be TRBD2 (6 bases). This CDR3 spans 16 amino acids. CDR1 is LGHDT and CDR2 is YNNKEL in the germline V gene (reference sequence). The V and J ends lost 1 base and 6 bases respectively, with 17 bases between them. CDR3 in amino acids: CASSQGASGRSDTQYF. The CDR3 bases are TGTGCCAGCAGCCAAGGTGCCTCCGGGAGATCGGATACGCAGTATTTT.

A note on this clone: At one boundary the junction diverges from the germline segment, which might be a read error. This sequence joins TRBV2 and TRBJ2-5; D possibly corresponds to TRBD2 (6 bases). The CDR3 consists of 15 residues. Germline values: CDR1 SNHLY, CDR2 FYNNEI. CDR3 sequence (DNA): TGTGTCAGCAGTGTGGGCGAAACGGGGGTAGAGACCCAGTACTTC. This encodes CVSSVGETGVETQYF.

The genes are TRBV10-3 and TRBJ1-4; the match to TRBD1 covers 7 bases. The CDR3 is made up of 13 amino acids. V lost 10 bases, J lost 3 bases, and 5 bases stayed unmatched. CDR1 is ENHRY, CDR2 SYGVKD, per germline. This chain's CDR3 is CATGTVPNEKLFF. CDR3 nucleotide sequence: TGTGCCACGGGGACAGTCCCTAATGAAAAACTGTTTTTT.